The clone carrying this T cell receptor beta chain has at least ten counts. This entry belongs to a study of early T cells in non-severe SARS-CoV-2 infection. Study context: Alpha and beta chains were unpaired, from unsorted whole-blood bulk RNA.

Unique molecular identifiers were added to individual cDNA molecules. In TCRdb, the 5' RACE reads were re-called with MiXCR into one record per CDR3 protein. The table shows some 87,000 distinct CDR3 sequences, with 12% occurring only once. Germline V gene lookup returns CDR1 GTSNPN and CDR2 SVGIG (reference sequence). CDR3 length: 11 residues. The germline V and J ends were trimmed by 5 bases and 11 bases, with 15 bases remaining between them. The chain uses TRBV30 and TRBJ1-1, with D possibly TRBD1 on 5 matching bases. The sequence came from an adult who was a healthcare worker with PCR-confirmed SARS-CoV-2 infection or an uninfected control (not recorded which). The sample taken for sequencing was whole blood. CDR3 region: CAWDQGGKAFF. For the CDR3, the DNA is TGTGCCTGGGATCAGGGAGGGAAGGCTTTCTTT. Full variable domain (remainder filled in from reference TRBV30 and TRBJ1-1): SQTIHQWPATLVQPVGSPLSLECTVEGTSNPNLYWYRQAAGRGLQLLFYSVGIGQISSEVPQNLSASRPQDRQFILSSKKLLLSDSGFYLCAWDQGGKAFFGQGTRLTVV.